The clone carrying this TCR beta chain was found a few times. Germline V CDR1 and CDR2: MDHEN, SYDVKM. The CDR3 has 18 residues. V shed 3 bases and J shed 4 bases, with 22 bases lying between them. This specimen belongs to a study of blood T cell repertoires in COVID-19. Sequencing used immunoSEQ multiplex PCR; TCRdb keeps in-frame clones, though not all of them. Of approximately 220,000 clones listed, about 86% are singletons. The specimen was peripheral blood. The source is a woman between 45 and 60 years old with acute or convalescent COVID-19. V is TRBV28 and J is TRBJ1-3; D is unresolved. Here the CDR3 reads CASSFGGALQVSGNTIYF. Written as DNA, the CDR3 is TGTGCCAGCAGTTTTGGAGGAGCCCTTCAGGTCTCCGGAAACACCATATATTTT.